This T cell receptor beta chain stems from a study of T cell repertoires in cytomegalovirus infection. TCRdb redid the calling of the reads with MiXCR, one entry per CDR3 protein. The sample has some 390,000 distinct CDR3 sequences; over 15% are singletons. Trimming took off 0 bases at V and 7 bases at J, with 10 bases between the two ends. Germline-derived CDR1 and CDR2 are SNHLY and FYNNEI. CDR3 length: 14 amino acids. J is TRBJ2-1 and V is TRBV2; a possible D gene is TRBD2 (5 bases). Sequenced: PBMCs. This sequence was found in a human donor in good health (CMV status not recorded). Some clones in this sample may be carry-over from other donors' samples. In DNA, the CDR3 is TGTGCCAGCAGTGAAGCGTATCGGGGAAATGAGCAGTTCTTC. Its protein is CASSEAYRGNEQFF.